One and the same sample provided the 2 T cell receptor beta chains below, sequenced in a study of siplizumab effects on memory and regulatory T cells. TCRdb keeps only in-frame clones here, not all; method: immunoSEQ multiplex PCR. The top ten clones hold around 1.6% of a sample with under 85,000 clones, approximately 88% of them seen once. Material for sequencing was Tregs sorted from blood. These receptors came from a human donor in good health.

This clone has just one count. The chain joins TRBV6-1 to TRBJ2-1, with 7 positions matching TRBD2. CDR1 and CDR2 (germline): MNHNS, SASEGT. J was trimmed by 4 bases and V by 8 bases; bases with no gene match: 8. This CDR3 comprises 14 residues. The CDR3 DNA reads as TGTGCCAGCTCTCCCGGGGGGTATTACAATGAGCAGTTCTTC. It specifies CASSPGGYYNEQFF.

The chain links TRBV28 to TRBJ2-3; D not certain. The germline CDR1 and CDR2 sequences are MDHEN and SYDVKM. CDR3 length: 14 residues. V was cut by 1 base and J by 11 bases, with 16 bases left in between. CDR3 sequence reads: CASSLLVQPVVQYF. In nucleotides, the CDR3 is TGTGCCAGCAGTTTATTGGTACAGCCAGTCGTGCAGTATTTT.